These 29 T cell receptor beta chains were all obtained from the same sample, sequenced in a study of siplizumab effects on memory and regulatory T cells. Clones were sequenced by immunoSEQ multiplex PCR, and TCRdb holds only the in-frame ones, with some missing. The data contain 90,000 to 130,000 clones, more than 90% of them singletons. Sequenced material: CD4+ T cells sorted from blood. The receptors here all came from a human donor in good health.

This rearrangement joins TRBV5-5 to TRBJ1-3, with unresolved D. The ends were cut back, 7 bases at V and 0 bases at J, with 14 bases in the middle. The CDR3 loop spans 15 amino acids. CDR1 is SGHKS, CDR2 YYEKEE, per germline (reference sequence). The CDR3 is CASLRDDSSGNTIYF. The CDR3 DNA sequence: TGTGCCAGCCTCCGCGACGATAGCTCTGGAAACACCATATATTTT.

CDR3 sequence: CASSSGQPNTIYF. In DNA, the CDR3 is TGTGCCAGCAGCTCGGGACAGCCAAACACCATATATTTT. The V gene is TRBV5-6, the J gene TRBJ1-3; 7 positions match TRBD1. The CDR3 consists of 13 residues. Looked up from germline, CDR1 is SGHDT and CDR2 is YYEEEE. J gave up 6 bases and V 3 bases, and 3 bases lay outside the gene matches.

The chain employs TRBV7-2 and TRBJ2-7; D is perhaps TRBD2 (6 bases). CDR1 and CDR2 from the germline V gene are SGHTA and FQGNSA. V was trimmed by 1 base and J by 2 bases, leaving 15 bases between them. CDR3 length equals 16 residues. CDR3: CASSLELARRAYEQYF. DNA of the CDR3: TGTGCCAGCAGCTTAGAGCTGGCCCGGAGGGCCTACGAGCAGTACTTC.

The chain has TRBV6-6 and TRBJ1-6; 8 nucleotides agree with TRBD1. Losses at the gene ends were 4 bases for V and 7 bases for J; bases not matched to a gene: 3. The length of the CDR3 is 14 residues. Germline lookup yields CDR1 MNHNY and CDR2 SVGAGI (reference sequence). CDR3 protein: CASSLTGENSPLHF. The CDR3 bases are TGTGCCAGCAGTTTGACAGGGGAAAATTCACCCCTCCACTTT.

As to this clone: Other nucleotide sequences in the sample specify the same CDR3. The chain uses TRBV5-1 and TRBJ2-3; TRBD2 might be the D (5 bases). Trimming stripped 2 bases from V and 0 bases from J, with 7 bases between. The CDR3 has 14 amino acids. Germline V CDR1 and CDR2: SGHRS, YFSETQ. Here the CDR3 DNA reads TGCGCCAGCAGCTTACGGGATAGCACAGATACGCAGTATTTT. It codes for CASSLRDSTDTQYF.

This chain connects TRBV5-4 to TRBJ2-7; TRBD1 agrees at 9 bases. CDR1 is SGHNT, CDR2 YYREEE, per germline (reference sequence). The J segment lost 2 bases and the V segment lost 2 bases, leaving 5 bases of the junction unmatched. CDR3 length: 15 amino acids. In DNA form, the CDR3 reads TGTGCCAGCAGCTTTCCGGGACAGGGCCCCTACGAGCAGTACTTC. Encoded protein: CASSFPGQGPYEQYF.

V and J are TRBV5-6 and TRBJ2-1; D possibly uses TRBD1 or TRBD2 (5 bases each). With 2 bases removed from V and 6 bases from J, the gap between germline ends came to 9 bases. Germline CDR1 and CDR2: SGHDT and YYEEEE. The CDR3 has 13 amino acids. The chain's CDR3 is CASSLRGVNEQFF. CDR3 DNA: TGTGCCAGCAGCTTACGAGGGGTCAATGAGCAGTTCTTC.

This chain uses TRBV7-2 with TRBJ2-1; TRBD2 matches 11 bases. Germline loops: CDR1 SGHTA, CDR2 FQGNSA. With V trimmed by 2 bases and J by 7 bases, 4 bases remained unmatched. This CDR3 has 15 amino acids. Here the CDR3 reads CASSLSSGRENEQFF. CDR3 nucleotides: TGTGCCAGCAGCTTAAGTAGCGGGAGGGAGAATGAGCAGTTCTTC.

The rearrangement joins TRBV25-1 to TRBJ2-1; 9 bases agree with TRBD1. With 8 bases clipped from V and 7 bases from J, the junction kept 9 bases outside the gene matches. CDR1 and CDR2 (germline): MGHDK, SYGVNS. The CDR3 loop spans 14 amino acids. The CDR3 here is CASRADRGGNEQFF. CDR3 in DNA: TGTGCCAGCCGTGCGGACAGGGGTGGGAATGAGCAGTTCTTC.

V is TRBV7-2 and J is TRBJ2-4, with D possibly being TRBD1 (5 bases). The V gene lost 3 bases and the J gene lost 0 bases, with 9 bases spanning the gap. This CDR3 is built from 15 residues. The germline V gene has CDR1 SGHTA and CDR2 FQGNSA. CDR3 sequence (DNA): TGTGCCAGCAGCTTCCCCAGGGTAGCCAAAAACATTCAGTACTTC. Protein product: CASSFPRVAKNIQYF.

The genes are TRBV6-1 and TRBJ2-1; D is possibly TRBD1 or TRBD2 (6 bases each). This CDR3 has 16 amino acids. V lost 4 bases and J 4 bases, leaving 17 bases between the germline ends. Looked up from germline, CDR1 is MNHNS and CDR2 is SASEGT. The DNA for the CDR3 is TGTGCCAGCAGTGGAGGGGGGCGGACAGCTTACAATGAGCAGTTCTTC. Amino acid sequence: CASSGGGRTAYNEQFF.

The chain recombines TRBV18 with TRBJ2-2, with 8 bases that match TRBD2. V was pared by 0 bases and J by 4 bases, with 7 bases of the junction left unmatched. The CDR3 spans 17 residues. The germline gives CDR1 KGHSH, CDR2 LQKENI. As DNA, the CDR3 is TGTGCCAGCTCACCACCGAGTAGCGGGGCCGGCACCGGGGAGCTGTTTTTT. Translated, it gives CASSPPSSGAGTGELFF.

As for this clone: This sample also contains other DNA sequences that code for the same CDR3. The genes are TRBV9 and TRBJ2-3, with D uncertain. Germline CDR1 SGDLS, CDR2 YYNGEE. Between the trimmed V and J ends, which lost 0 bases and 0 bases, there was a span of 8 bases. The CDR3 runs 15 residues. The DNA for the CDR3 is TGTGCCAGCAGCGTAGCTGGAACTAGCACAGATACGCAGTATTTT. Translating gives CASSVAGTSTDTQYF.

V usage is TRBV19 and J usage is TRBJ2-2; 15 positions match TRBD2. Germline values: CDR1 LNHDA, CDR2 SQIVND (reference sequence). The CDR3 consists of 19 residues. The trim removed 5 bases at V and 5 bases at J, leaving 12 bases unmatched. The CDR3, as DNA: TGTGCCAGTAGTCCTGGGACTAGCGGGGGGCTACAAAGGACCGGGGAGCTGTTTTTT. Its translation is CASSPGTSGGLQRTGELFF. Together with reference TRBV19 and TRBJ2-2, the CDR3 gives the full variable domain: DGGITQSPKYLFRKEGQNVTLSCEQNLNHDAMYWYRQDPGQGLRLIYYSQIVNDFQKGDIAEGYSVSREKKESFPLTVTSAQKNPTAFYLCASSPGTSGGLQRTGELFFGEGSRLTVL.

For the CDR3, the DNA is TGTGCCAGTAGTACACAGGGGAAGACCGAAAAACTGTTTTTT. Encoded protein: CASSTQGKTEKLFF. V usage is TRBV19 and J usage is TRBJ1-4; TRBD1 aligns across 7 bases. From germline, CDR1 is LNHDA and CDR2 SQIVND (reference sequence). The CDR3 length is 14 residues. V shed 4 bases, J shed 8 bases, and the junction held 7 bases outside the gene matches.

V is TRBV7-9 and J is TRBJ2-1, with D perhaps given as TRBD1 or TRBD2 (5 bases each). Germline V gene data show CDR1 as SEHNR and CDR2 as FQNEAQ (reference sequence). The V end lost 7 bases, the J end lost 9 bases, and 13 bases lay between the germline ends. The CDR3 covers 12 residues. CDR3 DNA sequence: TGTGCCAGCATCCTTATCGGGACTGAGCAGTTCTTC. This sequence encodes CASILIGTEQFF.

V is TRBV19 and J is TRBJ2-7; no reliable D call. V was shortened by 5 bases and J by 2 bases, with 22 bases between the two germline ends. Germline CDR1 reads LNHDA; CDR2 reads SQIVND (reference sequence). The CDR3 contains 17 residues. The CDR3 loop is CASSALGLTIGAYEQYF. The CDR3 region has the DNA TGTGCCAGTAGTGCCCTTGGTCTTACAATCGGCGCCTACGAGCAGTACTTC.

The V call is TRBV18, the J call TRBJ1-4; maybe TRBD1 (5 bases). V was pared by 3 bases and J by 8 bases, with 16 bases between. This CDR3 spans 15 amino acids. Germline CDR1 KGHSH, CDR2 LQKENI. The CDR3 loop reads CASSPGQQEGEKLFF. In DNA, the CDR3 is TGTGCCAGCTCACCTGGACAACAGGAGGGGGAAAAACTGTTTTTT.

V usage is TRBV7-3 and J usage is TRBJ2-1; 7 bases are a match to TRBD2. J was trimmed by 7 bases and V by 2 bases; bases with no gene match: 8. The germline V gene has CDR1 SGHTA and CDR2 FQGTGA. This CDR3 contains 15 residues. The CDR3 is CASSLAPRDYNEQFF. The CDR3 region has the DNA TGTGCCAGCAGCTTAGCCCCCCGGGACTATAATGAGCAGTTCTTC.

This chain connects TRBV6-5 to TRBJ1-5; no reliable D call. V was shortened by 9 bases and J by 3 bases, with 12 bases between the two germline ends. The CDR3 has 13 amino acids. Germline lookup yields CDR1 MNHEY and CDR2 SVGAGI. The CDR3 DNA reads TGTGCCAGTTCACAAGCGAACAATCAGCCCCAGCATTTT. Its protein product is CASSQANNQPQHF.

V usage is TRBV6-5 and J usage is TRBJ2-4, with 7 positions matching TRBD2. CDR1 and CDR2 (germline): MNHEY, SVGAGI. The CDR3 has 14 amino acids. After removal of 2 bases from V and 14 bases from J, the junction contained 12 bases not matched to a gene. The CDR3 reads CASSYAGETVREYF. The DNA for the CDR3 is TGTGCCAGCAGTTACGCGGGAGAGACAGTACGGGAGTACTTC.

The chain employs TRBV30 and TRBJ1-3; the D is unclear. V was shortened by 1 base and J by 3 bases, with 4 bases between the two germline ends. The CDR3 has 12 residues. Germline assignment: CDR1 GTSNPN and CDR2 SVGIG (reference sequence). The CDR3 sequence: CAWSERGNTIYF. CDR3 DNA: TGTGCCTGGAGTGAGCGTGGAAACACCATATATTTT.

This rearrangement joins TRBV5-3 to TRBJ1-5; weak D call: TRBD1 (5 bases). TRBV5-3 is flagged as an ORF with uncertain function. The CDR3 runs 15 residues. The V gene lost 2 bases and the J gene lost 2 bases, with 11 bases spanning the gap. CDR3 nucleotides: TGTGCCAGAAGCTTAGACGGGGCAGGCAATCAGCCCCAGCATTTT. Translated: CARSLDGAGNQPQHF.

The rearrangement uses TRBV6-1 and TRBJ1-3; D may be TRBD1 (5 bases). The CDR3 consists of 15 residues. Germline V lookup: CDR1 MNHNS, CDR2 SASEGT. V was shortened by 8 bases and J by 2 bases, with 16 bases between the two germline ends. CDR3 sequence reads: CASGAGGIPGNTIYF. DNA for the CDR3: TGTGCCAGCGGGGCCGGGGGTATCCCTGGAAACACCATATATTTT.

The chain uses TRBV5-1 and TRBJ2-1; D remains unclear. Germline CDR1 and CDR2: SGHRS and YFSETQ. This CDR3 comprises 14 residues. With 2 bases removed from V and 9 bases from J, the gap between germline ends came to 15 bases. CDR3 amino acids: CASSFDGSTSEQFF. CDR3 sequence (DNA): TGCGCCAGCAGCTTTGACGGTTCTACAAGTGAGCAGTTCTTC.

J is TRBJ2-5 and V is TRBV2, with D perhaps TRBD2 (5 bases). Trimming left V 11 bases short and J 2 bases short, with 12 bases between. The CDR3 length is 12 residues. The germline V gene has CDR1 SNHLY and CDR2 FYNNEI. Here the CDR3 reads CAGRIGQETQYF. CDR3 coding DNA: TGTGCCGGGAGAATCGGTCAAGAGACCCAGTACTTC.

Comment on this clone: This sample includes further DNA sequences coding for the same CDR3. This chain joins TRBV18 and TRBJ2-7; D is undetermined. Looked up from germline, CDR1 is KGHSH and CDR2 is LQKENI. This CDR3 has 13 residues. V shed 0 bases and J shed 2 bases, with 5 bases lying between them. CDR3 in amino acids: CASSPPSTYEQYF. The CDR3 nucleotides read TGTGCCAGCTCACCACCCAGTACCTACGAGCAGTACTTC.

The chain is built from TRBV18 and TRBJ1-5; D is unclear. This CDR3 has 13 residues. Per the germline V gene, CDR1 is KGHSH and CDR2 is LQKENI. V was pared by 2 bases and J by 5 bases, with 7 bases between. Written as DNA, the CDR3 is TGTGCCAGCTCACCAGGGTTCGATCAGCCCCAGCATTTT. It specifies CASSPGFDQPQHF.

The chain couples TRBV10-1 to TRBJ2-3; D is ambiguous. CDR3 length: 12 residues. The ends were cut back, 5 bases at V and 8 bases at J, with 11 bases in the middle. The germline V gene encodes CDR1 WNHNN and CDR2 SYGVQD (reference sequence). Here the CDR3 reads CASSFSDGTQYF. CDR3 DNA sequence: TGCGCCAGCAGTTTTTCCGACGGTACGCAGTATTTT.